This entry concerns a single T cell receptor beta chain. Its antigen is unknown. Qualities for individual bases were not recorded, and no much larger clone is one base off. The data are from a study of graft-versus-host responses after intestinal transplantation (dated by TCRdb to the early 2020s). With regard to the full study: The transplants that recipients received were multivisceral, liver-intestinal, or isolated intestinal. Alloreactive clones were identified by sequencing pre-transplant mixed lymphocyte reaction products and comparing them with unstimulated pre-transplant donor and recipient T cells. After intestinal transplantation, graft-versus-host and host-versus-graft alloreactive T cell clones in the graft, circulation and bone marrow were tracked using bulk TCR-beta CDR3 sequencing. The cohort enrolled 20 to 30 intestinal transplant recipients, one of whom was a retransplant, and a few patients without pretransplant specimens were excluded. Anti-thymocyte globulin induction was given to all recipients, followed by maintenance tacrolimus and steroids for approximately three years. A peak of at least 4% donor T cells among recipient peripheral blood mononuclear cells was the definition used for donor T cell macrochimerism. Samples from a few later patients were sequenced in-house on an Illumina MiSeq with MiXCR processing rather than by the commercial service. Results and caveats for the whole study, not just this receptor: Patients with donor T cell macrochimerism had high GvH to HvG T cell clonal ratios in their allografts. Early after transplant, peak levels of circulating GvH clones were associated with declines in HvG clones. The relatively low number and heterogeneity of intestinal transplant patients limited the conclusions. GvH clones were detected in recipient bone marrow, and some of these GvH clones were observed earlier in ileal mucosa or blood, consistent with an intestinal mucosal origin.

The time point label of this sample denotes: cells obtained before transplantation from donor or recipient. CD3+CD4+ and CD3+CD8+ populations were FACS-sorted from unstimulated pre-transplant donor and recipient cells taken from spleen or lymph nodes. Per the germline V gene, SGHAT is the CDR1 and FQNNGV is the CDR2. The CDR3 has 16 amino acids, counting the end cysteine and phenylalanine. Only CDR3 DNA remains: 48 bases, in frame from the first base. At the junction V is shortened by 6 bases and J by 1 base; bases outside the gene matches: 10. Libraries were constructed by the immunoSEQ multiplex PCR assay. For most patients, genomic DNA was isolated with the Qiagen DNeasy Blood and Tissue Kit and sent frozen to Adaptive Biotechnologies for TCR sequencing. Adaptive Biotechnologies carried out high-throughput TCR-beta CDR3 sequencing of genomic DNA for most patients. The study's own analysis went as follows. TCR sequencing data were retrieved from Adaptive's ImmunoSEQ software for around 19 patients, whereas a few other patients were processed with MiXCR and VDJtools. CD4 versus CD8 sorting errors were corrected by removing sequences found in both subsets at a frequency ratio below 5:1. CDR3 nucleotide sequences shared by donor and recipient were removed because the origin of these sequences could not be assigned. To be classed as alloreactive, a clone needed at least 2-fold expansion over unstimulated cells and a minimum CFSE-low frequency of 0.002% (template counts) or 0.001% (read counts). Mappable clones were those detected in sequenced pre-transplant spleen, lymph node, or MLR CFSE-low populations of the donor or recipient. Cumulative frequency of alloreactive clones was calculated as a percentage of all sequences weighted by copy number. TCRdb took this table from immuneACCESS and kept in-frame rearrangements with V and J called. Such tables lack part of the clones; where checked against another copy, unresolved V genes explain under half of the gap, and the rest is unexplained. V, J and clone size are taken as reported in that table, and D and trimming were inferred from the DNA itself. This sample is represented by 95,000 to 150,000 clones; 90% to 95% of them were singletons. In total, the top ten clones hold over 0.1% of the sample.

The source is a human donor who received an intestinal transplant. The rearrangement combines TRBV11-2 with TRBJ2-3, with 7 central nucleotides matching TRBD1. The sequencing used unstimulated CD4+ T cells sorted from spleen or lymph node cells, collected before intestinal transplant. The nucleotide sequence is TGTGCCAGCAGGTCCCTCCGGGACAGTCGCACAGATACGCAGTATTTT. It is translated as CASRSLRDSRTDTQYF.